This passage covers 31 T cell receptor beta chains from one sample sequenced in a study of T cell responses to AZD1222 COVID-19 vaccine. Measured with immunoSEQ multiplex PCR; TCRdb has only the in-frame clones, and not every one. The sample carries some 97,000 clones, approximately 87% recorded once. Here the sequenced sample was peripheral blood, taken on day 0 of AZD1222 vaccination. All receptors derive from an adult in good health.

CDR3 sequence: CASSLVAGNYGYTF. CDR3 bases: TGTGCCAGCAGCTTGGTGGCAGGGAACTATGGCTACACCTTC. The J gene is TRBJ1-2, the V gene TRBV5-6; perhaps TRBD1 as D (5 bases). Trimming pared 0 bases from V and 2 bases from J, leaving 8 bases between. This CDR3 contains 14 residues. The germline CDR1 and CDR2 sequences are SGHDT and YYEEEE.

The chain has TRBV10-3 and TRBJ1-3, with a tentative D call TRBD1 (6 bases). V lost 6 bases to trimming and J lost 4 bases, with 13 bases between them. Germline-derived CDR1 and CDR2 are ENHRY and SYGVKD. The CDR3 spans 14 residues. The CDR3, as DNA: TGTGCCATCAGGAACGGGGGCTCGGGAAACACCATATATTTT. This sequence encodes CAIRNGGSGNTIYF.

This clone was seen only once. The chain has TRBV9 and TRBJ1-4; tentative D call: TRBD1 (5 bases). CDR1 is SGDLS and CDR2 is YYNGEE in the germline V gene. V was clipped by 3 bases and J by 7 bases, with 16 bases between them. This CDR3 has 15 amino acids. The CDR3 coding sequence is TGTGCCAGCAGCGCACGGGTCGAGAGGGGTGAAAAACTGTTTTTT. Protein sequence: CASSARVERGEKLFF.

The chain joins TRBV7-2 to TRBJ2-3, with D uncertain. Germline lookup yields CDR1 SGHTA and CDR2 FQGNSA. The ends were cut back, 1 base at V and 5 bases at J, with 10 bases in the middle. The CDR3 consists of 14 residues. The CDR3 region has the DNA TGTGCCAGCAGCTTAGGTCTAGATGGAGATACGCAGTATTTT. Amino acid sequence: CASSLGLDGDTQYF.

This sequence joins TRBV9 and TRBJ1-2; D not certain. Germline V lookup: CDR1 SGDLS, CDR2 YYNGEE. V lost 0 bases and J lost 8, with 20 bases in between. This CDR3 region has 16 residues. The CDR3 nucleotides are TGTGCCAGCAGCGTAGGGCCCGACCGACCGGCGTGGGGCTACACCTTC. Residues: CASSVGPDRPAWGYTF.

This chain connects TRBV7-3 to TRBJ2-1; D is undetermined. In germline, CDR1 is SGHTA, CDR2 FQGTGA. The V gene lost 5 bases and the J gene lost 8 bases, with 10 bases spanning the gap. This CDR3 region has 12 residues. The CDR3 protein is CASSTQDDEQFF. In DNA, the CDR3 is TGTGCCAGCAGCACTCAAGATGATGAGCAGTTCTTC.

The chain combines TRBV5-5 with TRBJ1-3; D remains unclear. Germline V gene lookup returns CDR1 SGHKS and CDR2 YYEKEE (reference sequence). Trimming shortened V by 2 bases and J by 0 bases, and 6 bases separated the two germline ends. This CDR3 has 14 amino acids. CDR3 residues: CASSLGISGNTIYF. DNA for the CDR3: TGTGCCAGCAGCTTAGGCATCTCTGGAAACACCATATATTTT. Full variable domain (outside the CDR3, taken from reference TRBV5-5 and TRBJ1-3): DAGVTQSPTHLIKTRGQQVTLRCSPISGHKSVSWYQQVLGQGPQFIFQYYEKEERGRGNFPDRFSARQFPNYSSELNVNALLLGDSALYLCASSLGISGNTIYFGEGSWLTVV.

V is TRBV4-3 and J is TRBJ1-2; a possible D gene is TRBD1 (5 bases). Germline-derived CDR1 and CDR2 are LGHNA and YSLEER. V gave up 3 bases and J gave up 1 base, with 18 bases separating them. CDR3 size: 17 residues. CDR3 nucleotide sequence: TGCGCCAGCAGCCATTCGACAAGGGGAGGAAGTAACTATGGCTACACCTTC. As protein: CASSHSTRGGSNYGYTF.

The chain joins TRBV7-2 to TRBJ1-5; TRBD1 might be the D (5 bases). This CDR3 has 13 amino acids. Germline V gene data show CDR1 as SGHTA and CDR2 as FQGNSA. The ends were cut back, 5 bases at V and 7 bases at J, with 12 bases in the middle. The CDR3 reads CASSTTRDQPQHF. CDR3 DNA sequence: TGTGCCAGCAGCACCACCAGGGACCAGCCCCAGCATTTT.

This chain uses TRBV19 with TRBJ1-6; weak D call: TRBD1 (6 bases). V was cut by 1 base and J by 8 bases, with 12 bases left in between. Germline V lookup: CDR1 LNHDA, CDR2 SQIVND (reference sequence). The CDR3 length is 15 residues. The CDR3 DNA is TGTGCCAGTAGTATAGCTGACAGGACGTATTCACCCCTCCACTTT. As protein: CASSIADRTYSPLHF.

The chain is built from TRBV6-2 or TRBV6-3 and TRBJ1-5, with TRBD1 matching over 8 bases. This CDR3 spans 15 amino acids. The V gene end was trimmed by 2 bases and the J gene end by 2 bases; junction bases not matched to a gene: 2. The germline gives CDR1 MNHEY, CDR2 SVGEGT. CDR3 region: CASSYTGQGNQPQHF. CDR3 nucleotide sequence: TGTGCCAGCAGTTACACGGGACAGGGCAATCAGCCCCAGCATTTT.

The chain uses TRBV27 and TRBJ1-4; D is unresolved. CDR1 and CDR2 from the germline V gene are MNHEY and SMNVEV (reference sequence). There are 15 residues in the CDR3. V was clipped by 3 bases and J by 8 bases, with 16 bases between them. CDR3 sequence: CASSFNRAIGEKLFF. For the CDR3, the DNA is TGTGCCAGCAGTTTTAACCGGGCCATTGGGGAAAAACTGTTTTTT.

The chain joins TRBV30 to TRBJ1-6; weak D call: TRBD1 (6 bases). The CDR3 spans 14 residues. Trimming removed 4 bases at V and 10 bases at J, with 17 bases between. Germline CDR1 GTSNPN, CDR2 SVGIG (reference sequence). The CDR3 loop is CAWKEFQGKSPLHF. The CDR3 DNA follows: TGTGCCTGGAAAGAGTTCCAGGGGAAATCACCCCTCCACTTT.

The chain carries TRBV9 and TRBJ2-3; 7 bases agree with TRBD2. V dropped 5 bases and J dropped 2; count of bases not matched to a gene: 5. Germline V gives CDR1 SGDLS, CDR2 YYNGEE. This CDR3 is built from 14 residues. CDR3 in DNA: TGTGCCAGCAGTAGAGCGGGGTCCACAGATACGCAGTATTTT. The encoded protein is CASSRAGSTDTQYF.

There are a few counts of this clone. The genes are TRBV2 and TRBJ1-1; D may be TRBD1 (6 bases). The CDR3 sequence is 14 residues long. Germline CDR1 reads SNHLY; CDR2 reads FYNNEI. Trimming pared 4 bases from V and 6 bases from J, leaving 15 bases between. The CDR3 loop is CASSGQVQLAEAFF. CDR3 nucleotide sequence: TGTGCCAGCAGTGGACAGGTGCAGTTGGCTGAAGCTTTCTTT.

The chain combines TRBV9 with TRBJ1-2; a possible D gene is TRBD1 (6 bases). Trimming removed 0 bases from V and 8 bases from J, with 17 bases in between. The CDR3 is 15 residues long. CDR1 and CDR2 from the germline V gene are SGDLS and YYNGEE. Here the CDR3 reads CASSVDQGLFGGYTF. The CDR3 DNA sequence: TGTGCCAGCAGCGTAGACCAGGGGCTCTTTGGGGGCTACACCTTC.

The rearrangement uses TRBV11-2 and TRBJ1-5; a possible D gene is TRBD1 (5 bases). Germline V lookup: CDR1 SGHAT, CDR2 FQNNGV. Between the trimmed V and J ends, which lost 2 bases and 5 bases, there was a span of 13 bases. The CDR3 extends over 15 amino acids. CDR3 in amino acids: CASSLSGGEDQPQHF. DNA of the CDR3: TGTGCCAGCAGCTTATCCGGGGGGGAGGATCAGCCCCAGCATTTT. Supplemented by reference TRBV11-2 and TRBJ1-5, the full variable domain reads EAGVAQSPRYKIIEKRQSVAFWCNPISGHATLYWYQQILGQGPKLLIQFQNNGVVDDSQLPKDRFSAERLKGVDSTLKIQPAKLEDSAVYLCASSLSGGEDQPQHFGDGTRLSIL.

V and J are TRBV6-6 and TRBJ1-3; D gene unclear. Per the germline V gene, CDR1 is MNHNY and CDR2 is SVGAGI (reference sequence). This CDR3 comprises 19 residues. V shed 5 bases and J shed 2 bases, with 25 bases lying between them. CDR3 sequence reads: CASSRGSEPSRSTGNTIYF. Here the CDR3 DNA reads TGTGCCAGCAGTCGCGGTTCCGAACCATCGAGGAGCACTGGAAACACCATATATTTT.

This sequence joins TRBV18 and TRBJ2-2; D assignment may be TRBD1 or TRBD2 (5 bases each). The CDR3 sequence is 16 residues long. Looked up from germline, CDR1 is KGHSH and CDR2 is LQKENI. Trimming cost V 3 bases and J 0 bases, with 11 bases left between them. The CDR3: CASSPGAGPNTGELFF. DNA of the CDR3: TGTGCCAGCTCACCCGGGGCAGGTCCGAACACCGGGGAGCTGTTTTTT.

The J gene is TRBJ1-3, the V gene TRBV5-4; D call uncertain. CDR1 and CDR2 from the germline V gene are SGHNT and YYREEE (reference sequence). Trimming took off 4 bases at V and 1 base at J, with 15 bases between the two ends. The CDR3 is made up of 16 amino acids. The CDR3 loop reads CASSAGSSRSGNTIYF. In nucleotides, the CDR3 is TGTGCCAGCAGCGCGGGCAGCAGCAGGTCTGGAAACACCATATATTTT.

The chain couples TRBV19 to TRBJ1-2; 10 bases are shared with TRBD1. Per the germline V gene, CDR1 is LNHDA and CDR2 is SQIVND (reference sequence). CDR3 length: 14 residues. With 6 bases clipped from V and 6 bases from J, the junction kept 7 bases outside the gene matches. The CDR3 loop reads CASRTQTGGHGYTF. Here the CDR3 DNA reads TGTGCCAGTAGGACCCAGACAGGGGGCCATGGCTACACCTTC.

This clone occurred once. The V and J genes are TRBV6-2 or TRBV6-3 and TRBJ2-1; D uncertain. Trimming took 0 bases from V and 8 from J, leaving 11 bases between them. CDR1 and CDR2 (germline): MNHEY, SVGEGT. The CDR3 totals 14 residues. CDR3 sequence: CASSYSALVDEQFF. The DNA of the CDR3 is TGTGCCAGCAGTTACTCGGCCCTTGTGGATGAGCAGTTCTTC.

This chain links TRBV19 with TRBJ1-1; perhaps TRBD1 as D (6 bases). This CDR3 has 15 amino acids. Trimming pared 3 bases from V and 1 base from J, leaving 12 bases between. Germline lookup yields CDR1 LNHDA and CDR2 SQIVND (reference sequence). Written as DNA, the CDR3 is TGTGCCAGTAGTATTTGGGGCAGGGGGAACACTGAAGCTTTCTTT. Its translation is CASSIWGRGNTEAFF. The variable domain in full, with the rest retrieved from reference TRBV19 and TRBJ1-1, is DGGITQSPKYLFRKEGQNVTLSCEQNLNHDAMYWYRQDPGQGLRLIYYSQIVNDFQKGDIAEGYSVSREKKESFPLTVTSAQKNPTAFYLCASSIWGRGNTEAFFGQGTRLTVV.

This clone was seen only once. The chain combines TRBV7-9 with TRBJ2-1; D may be TRBD2 (7 bases). Between the trimmed V and J ends, which lost 1 base and 8 bases, there was a span of 15 bases. CDR1 and CDR2 from the germline V gene are SEHNR and FQNEAQ (reference sequence). This CDR3 has 15 amino acids. The CDR3 here is CASSLGQQGRDEQFF. CDR3 DNA: TGTGCCAGCAGCTTAGGCCAGCAGGGGAGGGATGAGCAGTTCTTC. The whole variable domain, filled in from reference TRBV7-9 and TRBJ2-1, reads DTGVSQNPRHKITKRGQNVTFRCDPISEHNRLYWYRQTLGQGPEFLTYFQNEAQLEKSRLLSDRFSAERPKGSFSTLEIQRTEQGDSAMYLCASSLGQQGRDEQFFGPGTRLTVL.

The V gene is TRBV5-1, the J gene TRBJ1-1; D may be TRBD1 (6 bases). Germline CDR1 reads SGHRS; CDR2 reads YFSETQ. The CDR3 runs to 14 residues. The ends were cut back, 0 bases at V and 7 bases at J, with 13 bases in the middle. This CDR3 reads CASSLEGRGVEAFF. The CDR3 DNA reads as TGCGCCAGCAGCTTGGAAGGCAGGGGTGTTGAAGCTTTCTTT. Full variable domain (outside the CDR3, taken from reference TRBV5-1 and TRBJ1-1): KAGVTQTPRYLIKTRGQQVTLSCSPISGHRSVSWYQQTPGQGLQFLFEYFSETQRNKGNFPGRFSGRQFSNSRSEMNVSTLELGDSALYLCASSLEGRGVEAFFGQGTRLTVV.

For the CDR3, the DNA is TGTGCCAGCAGCTTGTCGAGGAACACTGAAGCTTTCTTT. As protein: CASSLSRNTEAFF. The chain uses TRBV7-2 and TRBJ1-1; D remains unclear. Trimming took off 3 bases at V and 1 base at J, with 6 bases between the two ends. The CDR3 runs 13 residues. Germline CDR1 and CDR2: SGHTA and FQGNSA.

V gene TRBV6-2 or TRBV6-3 combines with J gene TRBJ1-2; D is undetermined. V lost 2 bases to trimming and J lost 8 bases, with 18 bases between them. The CDR3 consists of 15 residues. Germline V lookup: CDR1 MNHEY, CDR2 SVGEGT. CDR3 in amino acids: CASSYPGVAGGGYTF. Here the CDR3 DNA reads TGTGCCAGCAGTTACCCCGGGGTGGCAGGCGGCGGCTACACCTTC.

The chain recombines TRBV9 with TRBJ1-3, with D possibly being TRBD1 (5 bases). The germline V gene encodes CDR1 SGDLS and CDR2 YYNGEE. Between the trimmed V and J ends, which lost 2 bases and 2 bases, there was a span of 23 bases. The length of the CDR3 is 19 residues. The CDR3 DNA reads TGTGCCAGCAGCGTCGTCCCAGGGACGTCTCCTAGGGCTGGAAACACCATATATTTT. Amino acid sequence: CASSVVPGTSPRAGNTIYF.

The V and J genes are TRBV19 and TRBJ1-5; 12 bases are a match to TRBD1. J lost 6 bases, V lost 7 bases, and 13 bases had no gene match. The CDR3 contains 17 residues. The germline gives CDR1 LNHDA, CDR2 SQIVND (reference sequence). CDR3 in DNA: TGTGCCAGTACCCTATTTGGCGGGACAGGGGGCGGTCAGCCCCAGCATTTT. Translation: CASTLFGGTGGGQPQHF.

This chain links TRBV4-1 with TRBJ1-1; D gene unclear. V was clipped by 1 base and J by 0 bases, with 18 bases between them. This CDR3 spans 18 amino acids. Per the germline V gene, CDR1 is MGHRA and CDR2 is YSYEKL. DNA of the CDR3: TGCGCCAGCAGCCAAGCACGGACCCTTTCAAGGATGAACACTGAAGCTTTCTTT. Residues: CASSQARTLSRMNTEAFF.

The chain recombines TRBV12-5 with TRBJ2-3, with a weak D call TRBD2 (5 bases). Germline V gene data show CDR1 as LGHNT and CDR2 as FRNRAP. With 2 bases removed from V and 1 base from J, the gap between germline ends came to 10 bases. CDR3 length equals 15 residues. CDR3 nucleotide sequence: TGTGCTAGTGGTTTGCGGGGTGGCGGCACAGATACGCAGTATTTT. Its protein is CASGLRGGGTDTQYF.